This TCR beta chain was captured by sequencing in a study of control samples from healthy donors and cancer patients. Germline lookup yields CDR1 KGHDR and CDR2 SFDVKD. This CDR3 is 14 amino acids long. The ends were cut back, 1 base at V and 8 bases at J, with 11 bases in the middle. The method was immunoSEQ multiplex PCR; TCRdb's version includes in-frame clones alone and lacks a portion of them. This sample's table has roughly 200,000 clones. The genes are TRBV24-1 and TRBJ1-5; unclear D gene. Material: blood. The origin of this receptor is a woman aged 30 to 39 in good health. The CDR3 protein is CATSDFRDSKPQHF. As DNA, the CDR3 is TGTGCCACCAGTGATTTCCGGGATAGCAAGCCCCAGCATTTT.